The 7 T cell receptor beta chains in this list originate from one sample, sequenced in a study of cytomegalovirus exposure and HLA in healthy donors. Amplification used 60 Vbeta primers and 13 Jbeta primers. The table came from immunoSEQ multiplex PCR; TCRdb's copy has only in-frame clones and leaves some out. The sample lists more than 80,000 clones, roughly 76% occurring once. The sequencing input was PBMCs. These receptors all come from a human donor in good health.

This sequence joins TRBV7-9 and TRBJ2-3; 7 positions match TRBD1. The J segment lost 2 bases and the V segment lost 5 bases, leaving 16 bases of the junction unmatched. Germline CDR1 reads SEHNR; CDR2 reads FQNEAQ (reference sequence). This CDR3 comprises 18 residues. CDR3 protein: CASSTITGARVLTDTQYF. The CDR3 DNA sequence: TGTGCCAGCAGCACAATAACAGGGGCTCGGGTTCTCACAGATACGCAGTATTTT.

The J gene is TRBJ2-7, the V gene TRBV5-5, with no clear D. Germline V CDR1 and CDR2: SGHKS, YYEKEE (reference sequence). The CDR3 loop spans 12 amino acids. Trimming removed 0 bases from V and 4 bases from J, with 5 bases in between. The CDR3 spells CASSLESYEQYF. The CDR3 nucleotides are TGTGCCAGCAGCTTGGAGAGTTACGAGCAGTACTTC.

This CDR3 is CASSRLAGRYNEQFF. In DNA form, the CDR3 reads TGTGCCAGTAGTCGACTAGCGGGGAGATACAATGAGCAGTTCTTC. The rearrangement joins TRBV19 to TRBJ2-1; TRBD2 agrees at 11 bases. This CDR3 spans 15 amino acids. J gave up 4 bases and V 5 bases, and 4 bases lay outside the gene matches. Germline V lookup: CDR1 LNHDA, CDR2 SQIVND (reference sequence).

This chain connects TRBV19 to TRBJ1-1, with D possibly being TRBD1 (5 bases). The CDR3 has 14 residues. Trimming shortened V by 3 bases and J by 4 bases, and 12 bases separated the two germline ends. Germline-derived CDR1 and CDR2 are LNHDA and SQIVND (reference sequence). CDR3 in DNA: TGTGCCAGTAGTATGAAGGCAGGGCCCACTGAAGCTTTCTTT. Translating gives CASSMKAGPTEAFF.

The gene calls are TRBV7-9 and TRBJ2-7; D might be TRBD2 (6 bases). CDR3 length: 16 amino acids. Per germline, CDR1 SEHNR and CDR2 FQNEAQ (reference sequence). Trimming removed 1 base at V and 7 bases at J, with 20 bases between. CDR3 amino acids: CASSLGGLARVREQYF. CDR3 in DNA: TGTGCCAGCAGCTTAGGTGGGCTAGCGAGAGTCCGTGAGCAGTACTTC.

The V and J genes are TRBV7-7 and TRBJ2-5; D gene uncertain. Per the germline V gene, CDR1 is SSHAT and CDR2 is FNYEAQ (reference sequence). V lost 6 bases and J 5 bases, leaving 19 bases between the germline ends. This CDR3 is 15 amino acids long. The CDR3 reads CASSKLNSFLETQYF. CDR3 DNA: TGTGCCAGCAGTAAACTTAATAGCTTCCTGGAGACCCAGTACTTC.

This clone was seen only a few times. The chain joins TRBV6-8 to TRBJ1-1; D not resolved. Germline V lookup: CDR1 MNHGY, CDR2 SAAAGT. The V end was cut by 3 bases, the J end by 11 bases, with 13 bases between. The CDR3 runs to 12 residues. CDR3 in DNA: TGTGCCAGCAGTTATGTCGGGTGGTGGGCTTTCTTT. Amino acid sequence: CASSYVGWWAFF.